This is a list of T cell receptor beta chains from one sample in a study of early T cells in non-severe SARS-CoV-2 infection. TCRdb reprocessed the 5' RACE reads with MiXCR, giving one entry per CDR3 protein. The sample shows around 79,000 distinct CDR3 sequences, about 11% of them seen only once. The source was whole blood, collected at baseline. The source is an adult who was a healthcare worker with PCR-confirmed SARS-CoV-2 infection or an uninfected control (not recorded which). The CDR3 runs from the conserved cysteine through the conserved F or W. The D gene is left open where the match is weak. The listing skips clone size in some rows; elsewhere it reads once, few, many or a size class.

v_call	clone_size	d_call	j_call	cdr3_nt	cdr3_aa
TRBV28	.	TRBD1	TRBJ1-5	TGTGCCAGTAAGGCAGGGGGCGATGATCAGCCCCAGCATTTT	CASKAGGDDQPQHF
TRBV20-1	few	TRBD1	TRBJ1-5	TGCAGTGCCCTCACTGACAGGGCGAGAAGCAATCAGCCCCAGCATTTT	CSALTDRARSNQPQHF
TRBV27	.	.	TRBJ2-7	TGTGCCAGCAGTTTAGTCACAGGGAACGAGCAGTACTTC	CASSLVTGNEQYF
TRBV7-8	.	.	TRBJ1-5	TGTGCCAGCAGCTTATACGGTAGGGCAAGCAAGCCCCAGAGGCCCCAGCATTTT	CASSLYGRASKPQRPQHF
TRBV29-1	.	.	TRBJ2-2	TGCAGCGTTGCCATGGTAGGGGCCTCAGGGGAGCTGTTTTTT	CSVAMVGASGELFF
TRBV15	many	.	TRBJ1-1	TGTGCCACCAGTATTATGAACACTGAAGCTTTCTTT	CATSIMNTEAFF
TRBV20-1	.	.	TRBJ2-7	TGCAGTGCTAGAGTACCGGGATTCGAGCAGTACTTC	CSARVPGFEQYF
TRBV7-2	medium-sized	.	TRBJ2-1	TGTGCCAGCAGCTTAGTGTCCCGCTCCGAGAATGAGCAGTTCTTC	CASSLVSRSENEQFF
TRBV10-1	.	.	TRBJ2-1	TGCGCCAGCAGTCCGGTCGGGGGCGAGCAGTTCTTC	CASSPVGGEQFF
TRBV14	many	TRBD1	TRBJ1-1	TGTGCCAGCAGCCCCCAGACAGGGCTGAACACTGAAGCTTTCTTT	CASSPQTGLNTEAFF
TRBV5-1	few	TRBD1	TRBJ2-7	TGCGCCAGCAGTTTTCAGGGACAGGGCCCCTACGAGCAGTACTTC	CASSFQGQGPYEQYF
TRBV12-3/TRBV12-4	few	.	TRBJ1-1	TGTGCCAGCAGTCGTAGACACCCTGAAGCTTTCTTT	CASSRRHPEAFF
TRBV20-1	few	.	TRBJ1-3	TGCAGTGCTAGACGCTCTCTCTCTGGAAACACCATATATTTT	CSARRSLSGNTIYF
TRBV19	few	TRBD1	TRBJ2-2	TGTGCCAGTAGATGGGCAGGGGGAGTTGCCGGGGAGCTGTTTTTT	CASRWAGGVAGELFF
TRBV20-1	many	TRBD1	TRBJ1-1	TGCAGTGCTACGGGACAGGGGAGGAACACTGAAGCTTTCTTT	CSATGQGRNTEAFF
TRBV7-2	.	.	TRBJ1-2	TGTGCCAGCAGCTTAGGTCAGGCACCCTATGGCTACACCTTC	CASSLGQAPYGYTF
TRBV4-1	.	.	TRBJ2-7	TGCGCCAGCAGCCAAGTGACGGGGGAGTTTTACGAGCAGTACTTC	CASSQVTGEFYEQYF
TRBV29-1	.	.	TRBJ2-7	TGCAGCGTTGGAGATGGGATATACGAGCAGTACTTC	CSVGDGIYEQYF
TRBV28	.	TRBD1	TRBJ1-2	TGTGCCAGCACCGGACAGGAGGATGGCTACACCTTC	CASTGQEDGYTF
TRBV5-1	.	.	TRBJ2-7	TGCGCCAGCAGCTTGTGGGGGACCGACTACGAGCAGTACTTC	CASSLWGTDYEQYF
TRBV20-1	.	.	TRBJ1-5	TGCAGTGCTAGTGATAGCAATCAGCCCCAGCATTTT	CSASDSNQPQHF
TRBV7-3	.	TRBD2	TRBJ2-7	TGTGCCAGCAGCTTAACTCCAGCGGGGGGCTCCTACGAGCAGTACTTC	CASSLTPAGGSYEQYF
TRBV9	few	TRBD2	TRBJ2-1	TGTGCCAGCAGCGTAGCTACAGGACTAGCGGGGCCCAATGAGCAGTTCTTC	CASSVATGLAGPNEQFF
TRBV19	.	.	TRBJ1-5	TGTGCCAACCCTACAGGGACACCTCATCAGCCCCGGCATTTT	CANPTGTPHQPRHF
TRBV5-6	many	.	TRBJ1-1	TGTGCCAGCAGCTTAGATCTTAGTACTGAAGCTTTCTTT	CASSLDLSTEAFF
TRBV12-3/TRBV12-4	few	TRBD1	TRBJ2-2	TGTGCCAGCAGTTTAGCGTTCAGGGGGACCGGGGAGCTGTTTTTT	CASSLAFRGTGELFF
TRBV27	.	.	TRBJ1-3	TGTGCCAGCAGTTTATTTCGTGCAGGGAGCTCTGGAAACACCATATATTTT	CASSLFRAGSSGNTIYF
TRBV12-3/TRBV12-4	.	.	TRBJ2-7	TGTGCCAGCAGTTTAGCCCGACAGGGAGGGAACGAGCAGTACTTC	CASSLARQGGNEQYF
TRBV28	.	.	TRBJ2-7	TGTGCCAGCAGCAACAATTCTCGCGGCAGGGAAACCTTC	CASSNNSRGRETF
TRBV24-1	.	.	TRBJ2-2	TGTGCCACCAGTGATTCCGGACGAACCGGGGAGCTGTTTTTT	CATSDSGRTGELFF
TRBV9	many	.	TRBJ2-5	TGTGCCAGCAGCGTACCTCCTGGTATTGAGACCCAGTACTTC	CASSVPPGIETQYF
TRBV6-6	.	.	TRBJ1-5	TGTGCCAGCAGGGAACAGGGTAGAGGACAGCCCCAGCATTTT	CASREQGRGQPQHF
TRBV28	few	.	TRBJ2-7	TGTGCCAGCAGGAGACAGATCAGCTCCTACGAGCAGTACTTC	CASRRQISSYEQYF
TRBV5-4	few	TRBD1	TRBJ2-4	TGTGCCAGCAGCTTGACAGGGGTGATAGCCAAAAACATTCAGTACTTC	CASSLTGVIAKNIQYF
TRBV7-3	.	TRBD2	TRBJ2-1	TGTGCCAGCAGCTTATCAGGACTAGCGGGGCTGGGAGAGCAGTTCTTC	CASSLSGLAGLGEQFF
TRBV7-2	.	.	TRBJ2-5	TGTGCCAGCAGCCTTCCCGGGACGGCTGGGGAGACCCAGTACTTC	CASSLPGTAGETQYF
TRBV7-6	few	.	TRBJ1-1	TGTGCCAGCAGCTTAGCCCCTCCGAACACTGAAGCTTTCTTT	CASSLAPPNTEAFF
TRBV7-2	.	.	TRBJ2-7	TGTGCCAGCAGCCCAGGACCCAATGCCTACGAGCGGTACTTC	CASSPGPNAYERYF
TRBV29-1	.	.	TRBJ2-1	TGCAGCGTTGGCCTGGGGCTGGCTTGGAATGAGCAGTTCTTC	CSVGLGLAWNEQFF
TRBV4-3	few	.	TRBJ2-7	TGCGCCAGCAGCCAAGATAGAGGACACTACGAGCAGTACTTC	CASSQDRGHYEQYF
TRBV28	few	.	TRBJ2-3	TGTGCCAGCAGGGGTACAGTCTTCAGCACAGATACGCAGTATTTT	CASRGTVFSTDTQYF
TRBV7-9	.	.	TRBJ1-1	TGTGCCAGCAGCTTATCGAGCGGTTTAACTGAAGCTTTCTTT	CASSLSSGLTEAFF
TRBV12-3/TRBV12-4	many	.	TRBJ2-7	TGTGCCAGCAGTTTGAGCTGGAGAAGCTCCTACGAGCAGTACTTC	CASSLSWRSSYEQYF